The 28 T cell receptor beta chains below come from one sample, sequenced in a study of blood T cell repertoires in COVID-19. Here immunoSEQ multiplex PCR was the method, and the copy in TCRdb shows in-frame clones only, minus some. The table has some 250,000 clones, over 70% seen once. The sequenced sample was peripheral blood. Receptors originate from a woman of 80 years or more with acute or convalescent COVID-19.

The rearrangement uses TRBV3-1 (or the pseudogene TRBV3-2) and TRBJ2-1; 9 bases are a match to TRBD2. The CDR3 has 16 residues. Germline CDR1 and CDR2: LGHDT and YNNKEL (reference sequence). V shed 4 bases, J shed 1 base, and the junction held 5 bases outside the gene matches. This CDR3 is CASSRGLAPSYNEQFF. The CDR3 DNA reads as TGTGCCAGCAGCCGCGGACTAGCGCCTTCCTACAATGAGCAGTTCTTC.

The chain has TRBV27 and TRBJ1-1, with 8 bases lining up with TRBD1. CDR1 is MNHEY, CDR2 SMNVEV, per germline (reference sequence). The CDR3 has 15 residues. Losses at the gene ends were 2 bases for V and 5 bases for J; bases not matched to a gene: 7. The CDR3 loop reads CASSLQGAGRTEAFF. The CDR3 bases are TGTGCCAGCAGTTTACAGGGGGCGGGAAGAACTGAAGCTTTCTTT.

The genes are TRBV5-6 and TRBJ1-5; no firm D call. Trimming cost V 0 bases and J 5 bases, with 9 bases left between them. The germline CDR1 and CDR2 sequences are SGHDT and YYEEEE. This CDR3 is 14 amino acids long. CDR3 coding DNA: TGTGCCAGCAGCTTGGGTCCAGAAGATCAGCCCCAGCATTTT. This gives the protein CASSLGPEDQPQHF.

This chain links TRBV18 with TRBJ1-6, with D tentatively TRBD1 (6 bases). Trimming removed 4 bases from V and 5 bases from J, with 21 bases in between. This CDR3 has 18 amino acids. CDR1 KGHSH and CDR2 LQKENI come from the germline V gene. The CDR3 coding sequence is TGTGCCAGCTCACTAACATCCTCCAGGGGTCCCAATAATTCACCCCTCCACTTT. It codes for CASSLTSSRGPNNSPLHF.

This chain uses TRBV9 with TRBJ2-5; a possible D gene is TRBD2 (5 bases). Looked up from germline, CDR1 is SGDLS and CDR2 is YYNGEE. The ends were cut back, 0 bases at V and 7 bases at J, with 13 bases in the middle. The CDR3 spans 14 residues. The CDR3 sequence: CASSVAEGRRTQYF. CDR3 DNA sequence: TGTGCCAGCAGCGTAGCAGAGGGTCGACGGACCCAGTACTTC.

V gene TRBV19 combines with J gene TRBJ1-1; D might be TRBD1 (5 bases). Between the trimmed V and J ends, which lost 4 bases and 1 base, there was a span of 13 bases. Germline values: CDR1 LNHDA, CDR2 SQIVND (reference sequence). There are 15 residues in the CDR3. CDR3 loop: CASSSGSTGNTEAFF. CDR3 coding DNA: TGTGCCAGTAGTAGTGGAAGCACAGGGAACACTGAAGCTTTCTTT.

CDR3 in DNA: TGCGCCAGCAGCTTTACAGGGGGCGTGCTCGCTATGAACACTGAAGCTTTCTTT. Amino acid sequence: CASSFTGGVLAMNTEAFF. The rearrangement links TRBV5-1 to TRBJ1-1; 9 nucleotides line up with TRBD1. The CDR3 runs 18 residues. CDR1 is SGHRS, CDR2 YFSETQ, per germline. V lost 2 bases to trimming and J lost 0 bases; unmatched junction nucleotides: 11.

The gene calls are TRBV5-5 and TRBJ2-1; TRBD2 aligns across 9 bases. The CDR3 runs to 16 residues. The V segment lost 2 bases and the J segment 2 bases; nucleotides outside the gene matches: 5. Per the germline V gene, CDR1 is SGHKS and CDR2 is YYEKEE (reference sequence). CDR3 bases: TGTGCCAGCAGCTTTGGCGGGAGGGCCCCCTACAATGAGCAGTTCTTC. Translation gives CASSFGGRAPYNEQFF.

A remark on this clone: One end of the junction is discordant with germline, which a read error may explain. V usage is TRBV5-4 and J usage is TRBJ2-7; TRBD2 matches 10 bases. From germline, CDR1 is SGHNT and CDR2 YYREEE (reference sequence). This CDR3 region has 12 residues. CDR3 coding DNA: TGTGCCAGCAGCTTGGACGGACTAGCGGAGAGCTTC. Protein product: CASSLDGLAESF.

This clone has just a few counts. The rearrangement links TRBV7-7 to TRBJ2-5; D possibly corresponds to TRBD2 (6 bases). Trimming pared 5 bases from V and 5 bases from J, leaving 18 bases between. The length of the CDR3 is 15 residues. Germline loops: CDR1 SSHAT, CDR2 FNYEAQ (reference sequence). CDR3 sequence (DNA): TGTGCCAGCAGCCCCCAAGAGACTAGTAAGGAGACCCAGTACTTC. This sequence encodes CASSPQETSKETQYF. The full variable domain, in which reference TRBV7-7 and TRBJ2-5 provide the parts outside the CDR3, is GAGVSQSPRYKVTKRGQDVTLRCDPISSHATLYWYQQALGQGPEFLTYFNYEAQPDKSGLPSDRFSAERPEGSISTLTIQRTEQRDSAMYRCASSPQETSKETQYFGPGTRLLVL.

The V and J genes are TRBV29-1 and TRBJ1-1, with D uncertain. CDR3 length: 13 amino acids. V lost 2 bases and J lost 0, with 7 bases in between. CDR1 and CDR2 from the germline V gene are SQVTM and ANQGSEA. The DNA of the CDR3 is TGCAGCGTTGAAACAGTTCTGAACACTGAAGCTTTCTTT. It is translated as CSVETVLNTEAFF.

The CDR3 DNA follows: TGCGCCAGCAGCTTGGGCGCGGGAGGCGACACCGGGGAGCTGTTTTTT. Protein sequence: CASSLGAGGDTGELFF. The V call is TRBV5-1, the J call TRBJ2-2; 8 bases line up with TRBD2. V shed 0 bases and J 3 bases; nucleotides not matched to a gene: 4. CDR1 SGHRS and CDR2 YFSETQ come from the germline V gene. This CDR3 has 16 residues.

V gene TRBV7-9 combines with J gene TRBJ2-3; TRBD2 matches at 8 bases. Trimming at V came to 0 bases and at J to 1 base, leaving 0 bases not matched to a gene. The CDR3 runs to 15 residues. Germline V CDR1 and CDR2: SEHNR, FQNEAQ (reference sequence). The CDR3 sequence is CASSLASGGTDTQYF. As DNA, the CDR3 is TGTGCCAGCAGCTTAGCTAGCGGGGGCACAGATACGCAGTATTTT.

V is TRBV9 and J is TRBJ1-5; D uncertain. V was clipped by 8 bases and J by 0 bases, with 18 bases between them. The CDR3 totals 16 residues. Germline CDR1 reads SGDLS; CDR2 reads YYNGEE. CDR3: CARQLFPLYSNQPQHF. In DNA form, the CDR3 reads TGTGCCAGACAGCTTTTCCCCCTTTATAGCAATCAGCCCCAGCATTTT.

The chain carries TRBV27 and TRBJ1-1, with 8 bases that match TRBD1. Germline V lookup: CDR1 MNHEY, CDR2 SMNVEV (reference sequence). This CDR3 is 14 amino acids long. With 4 bases clipped from V and 1 base from J, the junction kept 2 bases outside the gene matches. CDR3 loop: CASSSDRANTEAFF. The DNA of the CDR3 is TGTGCCAGCAGTTCGGACAGGGCGAACACTGAAGCTTTCTTT.

In its sample, this clone was seen once. This rearrangement joins TRBV3-1 (or the pseudogene TRBV3-2) to TRBJ2-1; TRBD2 matches 11 bases. The CDR3 consists of 17 residues. Germline CDR1 is LGHDT and CDR2 is YNNKEL (reference sequence). The V and J ends lost 4 bases and 4 bases, in that order; junction bases with no gene match: 9. This CDR3 is CASSPGRLAGTYNEQFF. The DNA for the CDR3 is TGTGCCAGCAGCCCGGGGAGACTAGCGGGGACGTACAATGAGCAGTTCTTC.

In DNA, the CDR3 is TGCAGCGTGCGGACGGACTTACAATATGGCTACACCTTC. Protein sequence: CSVRTDLQYGYTF. This chain links TRBV29-1 with TRBJ1-2; D uncertain. V lost 6 bases, J lost 5 bases, and 16 bases lay in between. Germline values: CDR1 SQVTM, CDR2 ANQGSEA. This CDR3 comprises 13 residues.

The chain employs TRBV30 and TRBJ2-3, with 7 bases lining up with TRBD2. CDR1 and CDR2 (germline): GTSNPN, SVGIG (reference sequence). This CDR3 is built from 15 residues. Trimming took 3 bases from V and 0 from J; bases not matched to a gene: 6. The CDR3 region has the DNA TGTGCCTGGAGAGGAGCGGGGTCTAGCACAGATACGCAGTATTTT. It encodes CAWRGAGSSTDTQYF.

The table lists this clone with many counts. CDR3: CASSVEPSPGELFF. The CDR3 nucleotides are TGTGCCAGCAGCGTAGAGCCTAGCCCCGGGGAGCTGTTTTTT. V and J are TRBV9 and TRBJ2-2; TRBD2 might be the D (5 bases). The CDR3 runs 14 residues. Germline V lookup: CDR1 SGDLS, CDR2 YYNGEE. V lost 0 bases and J lost 6, with 9 bases in between.

This chain connects TRBV10-3 to TRBJ1-1; a weak D match, TRBD1 (6 bases). The CDR3 has 13 amino acids. CDR1 ENHRY and CDR2 SYGVKD come from the germline V gene. V lost 7 bases and J lost 1, with 10 bases in between. The CDR3 DNA is TGTGCCATCACCGGGACACAGAACACTGAAGCTTTCTTT. This codes for CAITGTQNTEAFF.

This chain uses TRBV7-9 with TRBJ2-1, with 9 bases that match TRBD2. This CDR3 has 17 amino acids. V lost 3 bases to trimming and J lost 2 bases; unmatched junction nucleotides: 8. Germline values: CDR1 SEHNR, CDR2 FQNEAQ (reference sequence). The CDR3 here is CASSFFILAGTYNEQFF. The CDR3 region has the DNA TGTGCCAGCAGCTTTTTTATCCTAGCGGGGACCTACAATGAGCAGTTCTTC.

This clone was seen just once. The J gene is TRBJ2-7, the V gene TRBV5-6; 9 bases line up with TRBD2. The CDR3 runs to 16 residues. V gave up 4 bases and J gave up 0 bases; unmatched junction bases: 8. The germline V gene has CDR1 SGHDT and CDR2 YYEEEE. The chain's CDR3 is CASSRRLAESSYEQYF. The CDR3 nucleotides are TGTGCCAGCAGCCGTCGACTAGCGGAGAGCTCCTACGAGCAGTACTTC. The full variable domain, completed using reference TRBV5-6 and TRBJ2-7, is DAGVTQSPTHLIKTRGQQVTLRCSPKSGHDTVSWYQQALGQGPQFIFQYYEEEERQRGNFPDRFSGHQFPNYSSELNVNALLLGDSALYLCASSRRLAESSYEQYFGPGTRLTVT.

A note on this clone: Other DNA variants within this sample encode the same CDR3. This chain joins TRBV7-2 and TRBJ1-1; D unresolved. Deletions cut 1 base from V and 0 bases from J, with 6 bases between. CDR1 is SGHTA and CDR2 is FQGNSA in the germline V gene. This CDR3 is 14 amino acids long. CDR3 sequence: CASSLGQMNTEAFF. CDR3 nucleotide sequence: TGTGCCAGCAGCTTAGGTCAGATGAACACTGAAGCTTTCTTT.

This clone came up once. For the CDR3, the DNA is TGTGCCAGCAGCCAGCGAACAGGGGGCGGTAGGGGCTACACCTTC. Its protein product is CASSQRTGGGRGYTF. This chain uses TRBV3-1 (or the pseudogene TRBV3-2) with TRBJ1-2; 9 bases are a match to TRBD1. From germline, CDR1 is LGHDT and CDR2 YNNKEL (reference sequence). Trimming cost V 3 bases and J 8 bases; bases outside gene matches: 10. The CDR3 spans 15 residues.

The chain links TRBV6-2 or TRBV6-3 to TRBJ1-3, with TRBD1 as a possible D gene (6 bases). CDR1 MNHEY and CDR2 SVGEGT come from the germline V gene. CDR3 length: 21 residues. With 2 bases removed from V and 0 bases from J, the gap between germline ends came to 26 bases. The CDR3: CASSYPRWTEKKKGSGNTIYF. Written as DNA, the CDR3 is TGTGCCAGCAGTTACCCCCGGTGGACAGAAAAAAAGAAGGGCTCTGGAAACACCATATATTTT.

V is TRBV3-1 (or the pseudogene TRBV3-2) and J is TRBJ2-1, with D perhaps TRBD2 (6 bases). Trimming took off 4 bases at V and 12 bases at J, with 13 bases between the two ends. This CDR3 contains 12 residues. Per the germline V gene, CDR1 is LGHDT and CDR2 is YNNKEL (reference sequence). The CDR3, as DNA: TGTGCCAGCAGCCTGGACCGGGGAGGGCAGTTCTTC. Translated: CASSLDRGGQFF.

The table lists this clone with a count of one. V is TRBV2 and J is TRBJ2-7; the D gene is possibly TRBD1 (6 bases). The germline V and J ends were trimmed by 4 bases and 3 bases, with 10 bases remaining between them. There are 13 residues in the CDR3. The germline gives CDR1 SNHLY, CDR2 FYNNEI. The CDR3 here is CASSGDIIYEQYF. The CDR3 DNA reads TGTGCCAGCAGTGGGGACATCATCTACGAGCAGTACTTC.

The genes are TRBV7-9 and TRBJ1-1; TRBD1 aligns across 7 bases. This CDR3 comprises 16 residues. The V and J ends lost 4 bases and 5 bases, in that order; junction bases with no gene match: 13. Germline loops: CDR1 SEHNR, CDR2 FQNEAQ (reference sequence). The CDR3 here is CASSYPGQVGMTEAFF. The CDR3 nucleotides are TGTGCCAGCAGCTACCCCGGACAGGTGGGTATGACTGAAGCTTTCTTT.